Below are 2 T cell receptor beta chains sequenced from a single sample in a study of cytomegalovirus exposure and HLA in healthy donors. Sequencing used immunoSEQ multiplex PCR; TCRdb keeps in-frame clones, though not all of them. The table has about 68,000 clones, about 91% seen once; the top ten hold 3.1%. The sample comprised PBMCs. The receptors were sampled from a man between 18 and 35 years old in good health and CMV-seronegative.

The rearrangement links TRBV4-2 to TRBJ2-2, with 9 bases matching TRBD2. Germline V gene sequence: CDR1 LGHNA, CDR2 YNFKEQ. The CDR3 consists of 15 residues. After removal of 4 bases from V and 3 bases from J, the junction contained 3 bases not matched to a gene. The CDR3 DNA is TGTGCCAGCAGCCTAGTAGCGGGGGACACCGGGGAGCTGTTTTTT. Translating gives CASSLVAGDTGELFF.

The chain recombines TRBV21-1 with TRBJ2-7; TRBD2 is the table's D call, not checked against the DNA. TRBV21-1 is listed as a pseudogene. This CDR3 spans 12 amino acids. The DNA of the CDR3 is TGTGCCAGCAGCAAACCAGAGGACGAGCAGTACTTC. Amino acid sequence: CASSKPEDEQYF.